The clone carrying this T cell receptor beta chain was seen only a few times. The CDR3 extends over 13 amino acids. J lost 3 bases, V lost 6 bases, and 4 bases had no gene match. The germline CDR1 and CDR2 sequences are MNHNY and SVGAGI (reference sequence). Time point reported: patch test 2, 6 weeks after DPC sensitization. The treatment: therapeutic diphenylcyclopropenone sensitization with weekly scalp DPC. This record belongs to a study of human T cells and chemical hapten exposure. The overall study: Diphenylcyclopropenone was applied weekly to patients' scalps across the approximately 25-week study.

In the original processing: Sample-level TCR yields exhibited a median of approximately 96,000, with a range of about 23,224 to 690,600. Each CDR3 protein gets one entry after TCRdb re-called the RACE reads with MiXCR. The V and J calls were determined by TCRdb, not by the authors. Of just over 350,000 distinct CDR3 sequences listed, roughly 6.3% are singletons. Sample: whole blood, taken in connection with sensitization to the hapten diphenylcyclopropenone (DPC). The gene calls are TRBV6-6 and TRBJ1-1; TRBD1 matches 7 bases. The source is a young woman with alopecia areata. Some clones in this sample may be carry-over from other donors' samples. The CDR3: CASRSRGDTEAFF. DNA of the CDR3: TGTGCCAGCAGATCCAGGGGGGACACTGAAGCTTTCTTT.